The 14 T cell receptor beta chains presented below share a single source sample, sequenced in a study of T cell responses to AZD1222 COVID-19 vaccine. The repertoire was sequenced with immunoSEQ multiplex PCR; TCRdb's copy has only in-frame clones and lacks some. The sample lists about 140,000 clones, roughly nine tenths occurring once. This sample comprised peripheral blood, obtained on day 0 of AZD1222 vaccination. The origin of the receptors is an adult in good health.

The gene calls are TRBV28 and TRBJ2-3, with TRBD2 as a possible D gene (6 bases). CDR1 MDHEN and CDR2 SYDVKM come from the germline V gene. V gave up 0 bases and J gave up 2 bases, with 33 bases separating them. CDR3 length equals 23 residues. CDR3 in amino acids: CASSLWYPPPGVVGAQSTDTQYF. CDR3 DNA sequence: TGTGCCAGCAGTTTATGGTACCCTCCCCCGGGGGTGGTAGGAGCCCAATCCACAGATACGCAGTATTTT.

The chain combines TRBV7-9 with TRBJ2-3; D is possibly TRBD2 (6 bases). V lost 4 bases, J lost 2 bases, and 13 bases lay in between. CDR3 length: 15 amino acids. Germline values: CDR1 SEHNR, CDR2 FQNEAQ (reference sequence). Written as DNA, the CDR3 is TGTGCCAGCAGCTGGAGCCAGCGGGTCACAGATACGCAGTATTTT. Its protein is CASSWSQRVTDTQYF. The variable domain in full, completed from reference TRBV7-9 and TRBJ2-3, reads DTGVSQNPRHKITKRGQNVTFRCDPISEHNRLYWYRQTLGQGPEFLTYFQNEAQLEKSRLLSDRFSAERPKGSFSTLEIQRTEQGDSAMYLCASSWSQRVTDTQYFGPGTRLTVL.

This clone was seen only once. The J gene is TRBJ1-3, the V gene TRBV6-5; D is perhaps TRBD1 (5 bases). CDR3 length: 14 amino acids. Germline V gene data show CDR1 as MNHEY and CDR2 as SVGAGI. V dropped 7 bases and J dropped 0 bases, with 10 bases sitting between them. CDR3 nucleotide sequence: TGTGCCAGCACGAGGGACCACTCTGGAAACACCATATATTTT. This translates into CASTRDHSGNTIYF.

This clone occurred once. The genes are TRBV19 and TRBJ2-7; no definite D call. Germline-derived CDR1 and CDR2 are LNHDA and SQIVND (reference sequence). The CDR3 contains 13 residues. V was cut by 3 bases and J by 2 bases, with 8 bases left in between. The CDR3 nucleotides are TGTGCCAGTAGTATTAGACAAGCCTACGAGCAGTACTTC. It codes for CASSIRQAYEQYF.

The chain combines TRBV7-6 with TRBJ2-3; 10 bases are a match to TRBD2. The germline V gene has CDR1 SGHVS and CDR2 FNYEAQ. There are 17 residues in the CDR3. Trimming at V came to 4 bases and at J to 1 base, leaving 8 bases not matched to a gene. Here the CDR3 reads CASSYKPSGGGTDTQYF. CDR3 in DNA: TGTGCCAGCAGCTACAAACCGAGCGGGGGGGGCACAGATACGCAGTATTTT.

At least ten counts were recorded for this clone. The J gene is TRBJ2-7, the V gene TRBV27; the D gene is possibly TRBD1 (5 bases). V was trimmed by 3 bases and J by 2 bases, leaving 14 bases between them. Germline V lookup: CDR1 MNHEY, CDR2 SMNVEV (reference sequence). The CDR3 length is 15 residues. CDR3 nucleotides: TGTGCCAGCAGTTTTCAAGTCGGCAGGGCCTACGAGCAGTACTTC. Translating it yields CASSFQVGRAYEQYF.

The J gene is TRBJ2-7, the V gene TRBV12-5; D unresolved. This CDR3 has 13 residues. Trimming took off 1 base at V and 0 bases at J, with 4 bases between the two ends. Germline assignment: CDR1 LGHNT and CDR2 FRNRAP. CDR3 nucleotides: TGTGCTAGTGGTTTGGACTTCTCCTACGAGCAGTACTTC. The encoded protein is CASGLDFSYEQYF.

The chain combines TRBV19 with TRBJ2-1; 7 nucleotides agree with TRBD1. The CDR3 has 17 amino acids. V shed 5 bases and J 4 bases; nucleotides not matched to a gene: 14. From germline, CDR1 is LNHDA and CDR2 SQIVND (reference sequence). This CDR3 is CASSSPRRDRDYNEQFF. DNA for the CDR3: TGTGCCAGTAGTTCCCCTCGCCGGGACAGAGATTACAATGAGCAGTTCTTC.

This chain uses TRBV19 with TRBJ1-5; maybe TRBD1 (5 bases). V lost 5 bases and J lost 7, with 18 bases in between. Germline CDR1 and CDR2: LNHDA and SQIVND (reference sequence). The CDR3 extends over 15 amino acids. The CDR3 sequence is CASSGSGTPRQPQHF. The DNA of the CDR3 is TGTGCCAGTAGTGGATCCGGGACGCCTAGGCAGCCCCAGCATTTT.

Remarks on this clone: Additional DNA sequences in this sample encode the identical CDR3. The chain employs TRBV5-5 and TRBJ1-5; TRBD1 aligns across 8 bases. Trimming cost V 4 bases and J 6 bases; bases outside gene matches: 6. The germline gives CDR1 SGHKS, CDR2 YYEKEE (reference sequence). The CDR3 totals 14 residues. CDR3: CASSLAGGGQPQHF. CDR3 bases: TGTGCCAGCAGCCTTGCAGGGGGCGGTCAGCCCCAGCATTTT.

The rearrangement links TRBV27 to TRBJ1-1; D is unclear. Trimming left V 4 bases short and J 0 bases short, with 9 bases between. The CDR3 sequence is 14 residues long. From germline, CDR1 is MNHEY and CDR2 SMNVEV (reference sequence). CDR3 sequence: CASSSGRVNTEAFF. CDR3 in DNA: TGTGCCAGCAGTTCAGGACGGGTGAACACTGAAGCTTTCTTT.

This clone has a single count. This chain connects TRBV2 to TRBJ2-3; tentatively, D is TRBD1 or TRBD2 (5 bases each). From germline, CDR1 is SNHLY and CDR2 FYNNEI. V lost 5 bases and J 0 bases, leaving 9 bases between the germline ends. This CDR3 has 14 residues. CDR3 DNA sequence: TGTGCCAGCAGTCTGGGACGTAGCACAGATACGCAGTATTTT. This encodes CASSLGRSTDTQYF.

V is TRBV5-1 and J is TRBJ2-2, with 10 nucleotides matching TRBD2. The CDR3 consists of 18 residues. J lost 6 bases, V lost 4 bases, and 15 bases had no gene match. Germline assignment: CDR1 SGHRS and CDR2 YFSETQ. This CDR3 is CASSSTPSGGAGAGELFF. DNA for the CDR3: TGCGCCAGCAGCAGCACCCCAAGCGGGGGGGCTGGGGCCGGGGAGCTGTTTTTT.

The V and J genes are TRBV9 and TRBJ1-1; D may be TRBD1 (5 bases). This CDR3 has 14 amino acids. Trimming took 6 bases from V and 0 from J, leaving 12 bases between them. CDR1 and CDR2 (germline): SGDLS, YYNGEE. This CDR3 is CASTSGLLNTEAFF. The CDR3 nucleotides read TGTGCCAGCACCTCAGGGCTCTTGAACACTGAAGCTTTCTTT.